This T cell receptor beta chain stems from a study of human CD8 memory T cell subsets. Study results and limitations: Stem-like memory T cells and precursor exhausted T cells had repertoires that overlapped very little. The study found similarly high diversity in stem-like memory and precursor exhausted T cells, unlike effector memory cells.

UMI-labeled 5' RACE produced the TCR beta libraries. Per the original data handling: Each library (TCR beta) contained from roughly 3,000 up to roughly 20,000 functional CDR3 beta clonotypes. From the 5' RACE reads, TCRdb lists one entry per CDR3 protein and no DNA. These V and J calls rely on TCRdb rather than the paper's analysis. The sample has under 7,500 distinct CDR3 sequences. Germline CDR1 reads MGHRA; CDR2 reads YSYEKL. The CDR3 sequence is 13 residues long. Extraction drew RNA from duplicate vials of approximately 150,000 sorted CD8+ T cells for each subset. Regarding this clonotype: Its specificity is not known.

The clonotype comes from a human donor in good health. This sequence joins TRBV4-1 and TRBJ1-2. Sequenced sample: CD8+ effector memory T cells (TEM) sorted from PBMCs. Documented subset: effector memory CD8 T cells, CCR7- CD45RO+ CD95+. The CDR3 is CASSQDSNYGYTF.